This T cell receptor (beta chain) was recorded in a study of beta chain features in type 1 diabetes. Per the germline V gene, CDR1 is SGHDN and CDR2 is FVKESK. V gave up 4 bases and J gave up 4 bases; unmatched junction bases: 8. The CDR3 has 16 amino acids. Every bit of the isolated RNA underwent reverse transcription, so sequencing read expressed TCRB transcripts. Sequenced by immunoSEQ multiplex PCR; TCRdb stores in-frame clones only, minus some. The table shows some 150,000 clones, with roughly 10% occurring only once. The material sequenced was naive CD4+ T cells from blood. The genes are TRBV14 and TRBJ2-1; 9 bases match TRBD1. The sequence was collected from a man younger than 35 in good health. CDR3 nucleotides: TGTGCCAGCAGCCGGGACAGGGTAGTAGGGTACAATGAGCAGTTCTTC. Protein sequence: CASSRDRVVGYNEQFF.